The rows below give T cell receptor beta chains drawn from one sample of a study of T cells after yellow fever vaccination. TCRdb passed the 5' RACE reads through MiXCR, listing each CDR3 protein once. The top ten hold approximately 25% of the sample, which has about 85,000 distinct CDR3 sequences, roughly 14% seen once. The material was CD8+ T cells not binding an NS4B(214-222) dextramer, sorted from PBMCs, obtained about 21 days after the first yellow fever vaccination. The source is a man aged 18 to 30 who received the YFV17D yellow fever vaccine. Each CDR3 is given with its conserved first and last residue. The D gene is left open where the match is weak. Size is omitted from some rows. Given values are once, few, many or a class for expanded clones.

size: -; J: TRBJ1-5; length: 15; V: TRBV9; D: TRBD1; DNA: TGTGCCAGCAGCGTAGGGACAGGGGAGGATCAGCCCCAGCATTTT; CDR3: CASSVGTGEDQPQHF
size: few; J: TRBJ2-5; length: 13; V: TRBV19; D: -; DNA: TGTGCCAGTAGTATTTACCTCCAAGAGACCCAGTACTTC; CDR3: CASSIYLQETQYF
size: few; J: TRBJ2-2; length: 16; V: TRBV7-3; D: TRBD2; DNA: TGTGCCAGCAGCGGAGGACTAGCGGGGGGGTCCGGGGAGCTGTTTTTT; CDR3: CASSGGLAGGSGELFF
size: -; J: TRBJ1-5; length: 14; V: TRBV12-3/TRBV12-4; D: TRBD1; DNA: TGTGCCAGCAGGACAGGGGGGATGAATCAGCCCCAGCATTTT; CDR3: CASRTGGMNQPQHF
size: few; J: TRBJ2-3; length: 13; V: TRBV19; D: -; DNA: TGTGCCAGTAGTTCACGATCGGCTTGGGAGCAGTATTTT; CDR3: CASSSRSAWEQYF
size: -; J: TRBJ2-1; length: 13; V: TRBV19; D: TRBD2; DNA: TGTGCCAGTAATGAAGCGGGATACAATGAGCAGTTCTTC; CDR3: CASNEAGYNEQFF
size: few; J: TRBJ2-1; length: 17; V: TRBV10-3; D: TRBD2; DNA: TGTGCCATCAGTGAGTCGGGAGCGGGGAGCTCCTACAATGAGCAGTTCTTC; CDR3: CAISESGAGSSYNEQFF
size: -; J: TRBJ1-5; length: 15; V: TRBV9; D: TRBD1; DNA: TGTGCCAGCAGCTTCAGGGGGGGGCCTAATCAGCCCCAGCATTTT; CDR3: CASSFRGGPNQPQHF
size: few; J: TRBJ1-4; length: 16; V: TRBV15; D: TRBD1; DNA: TGTGCCACCAGCAGAGTCAGGGGGGCAACTAATGAAAAACTGTTTTTT; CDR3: CATSRVRGATNEKLFF
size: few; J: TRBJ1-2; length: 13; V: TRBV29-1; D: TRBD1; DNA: TGCAGCGTGCGGACAGGGACGTATGTAGGCTACACCTTC; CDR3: CSVRTGTYVGYTF
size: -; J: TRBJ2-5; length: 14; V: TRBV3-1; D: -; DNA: TGTGCCAGCAGCCAGTGGACGGTCCAAGAGACCCAGTACTTC; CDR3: CASSQWTVQETQYF
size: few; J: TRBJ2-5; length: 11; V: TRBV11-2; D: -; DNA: TGTGCCAGCAGCCGCCTGGAGACCCAGTACTTC; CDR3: CASSRLETQYF
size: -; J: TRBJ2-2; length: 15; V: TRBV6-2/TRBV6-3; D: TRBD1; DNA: TGTGCCAGCAGTCCGACAGGGAACGGGTTCGGGGAGCTGTTTTTT; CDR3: CASSPTGNGFGELFF
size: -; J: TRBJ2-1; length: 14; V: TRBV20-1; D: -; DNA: TGCAGTGCTACCCTTAGGGACGAGTACAATGAGCAGTTCTTC; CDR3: CSATLRDEYNEQFF
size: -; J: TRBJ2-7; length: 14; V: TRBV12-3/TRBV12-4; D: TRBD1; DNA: TGTGCCAGCAGGCCGGGACAGGGGCCGAGGGAGCAGTACTTC; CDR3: CASRPGQGPREQYF
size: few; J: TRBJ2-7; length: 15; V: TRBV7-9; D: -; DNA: TGTGCCAGCAGCCATGCAGACAGGAGGCCCTACGAGCAGTACTTC; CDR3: CASSHADRRPYEQYF
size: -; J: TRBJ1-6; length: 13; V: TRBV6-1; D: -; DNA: TGTGCCAGCAGCCCCCCCGGATTTTCACCCCTCCACTTT; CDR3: CASSPPGFSPLHF
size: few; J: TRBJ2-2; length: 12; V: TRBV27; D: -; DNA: TGTGCCAGCAGTTTATCCGGCGGGGAGCTGTTTTTT; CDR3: CASSLSGGELFF
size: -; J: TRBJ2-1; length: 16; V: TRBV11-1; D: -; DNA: TGTGCCAGCAGCTTAGCTGCAGGGACAAGCTACAATGAGCAGTTCTTC; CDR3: CASSLAAGTSYNEQFF
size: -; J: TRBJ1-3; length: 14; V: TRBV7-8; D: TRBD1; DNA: TGTGCCAGCAGCGGACAGGGTAGTGGAAACACCATATATTTT; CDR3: CASSGQGSGNTIYF
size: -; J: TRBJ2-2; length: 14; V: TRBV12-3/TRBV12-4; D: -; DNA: TGTGCCAGCAGTTTCCGATTTAACACCGGGGAGCTGTTTTTT; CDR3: CASSFRFNTGELFF
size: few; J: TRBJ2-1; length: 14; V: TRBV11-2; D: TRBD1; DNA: TGTGCCAGCAGCTTACATACAGGGGCATATGAGCAGTTCTTC; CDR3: CASSLHTGAYEQFF
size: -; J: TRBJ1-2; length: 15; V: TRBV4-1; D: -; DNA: TGCGCCAGCAGCCAAGTCCCGGACAGCTTCTATGGCTACACCTTC; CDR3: CASSQVPDSFYGYTF
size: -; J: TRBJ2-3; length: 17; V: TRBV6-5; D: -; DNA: TGTGCCAGCAGTTACTCTGGGCTAGTAGGTGGCACAGATACGCAGTATTTT; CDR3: CASSYSGLVGGTDTQYF
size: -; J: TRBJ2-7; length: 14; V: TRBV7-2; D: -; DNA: TGTGCCAGCAGCTTTAGGGGGATCGCGGACGAGCAGTACTTC; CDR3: CASSFRGIADEQYF
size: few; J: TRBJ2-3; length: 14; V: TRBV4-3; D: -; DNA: TGCGCCAGCAGCCAAGTGGGGGACTTAGATACGCAGTATTTT; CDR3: CASSQVGDLDTQYF
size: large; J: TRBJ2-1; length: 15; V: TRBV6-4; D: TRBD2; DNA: TGTGCCAGCAGTGGGACTAGCGGAACCTACAATGAGCAGTTCTTC; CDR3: CASSGTSGTYNEQFF
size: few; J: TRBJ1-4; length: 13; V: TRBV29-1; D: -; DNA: TGCAGCGTTGTTACGGGAGTAAATGAAAAACTGTTTTTT; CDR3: CSVVTGVNEKLFF
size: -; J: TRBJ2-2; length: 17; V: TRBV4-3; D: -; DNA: TGCGCCAGCAGCCAAGATCTTTCGGACCTCGGGCCCGGGGAGCTGTTTTTT; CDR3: CASSQDLSDLGPGELFF